What follows are 17 T cell receptor beta chains derived from one specimen sequenced in a study of blood T cells in healthy people across ages. Sample-barcoded 5' priming and a J-beta primer mix drove a second PCR of roughly 7 to 11 cycles. TCRdb reprocessed the 5' RACE reads via MiXCR and lists one record per CDR3 protein. Here the sample spans 800,000 or so distinct CDR3 sequences, 46% being singletons. The sample consisted of blood. All receptors come from an elderly man in good health.

This clonotype was recorded many times. V and J are TRBV28 and TRBJ1-5; D remains ambiguous. This CDR3 region has 13 residues. V shed 4 bases and J shed 3 bases, with 7 bases lying between them. CDR1 and CDR2 from the germline V gene are MDHEN and SYDVKM. The CDR3 loop reads CASSWANNQPQHF. The CDR3 DNA sequence: TGTGCCAGCAGTTGGGCGAACAATCAGCCCCAGCATTTT. Looking up the rest from reference TRBV28 and TRBJ1-5 gives the full variable domain: DVKVTQSSRYLVKRTGEKVFLECVQDMDHENMFWYRQDPGLGLRLIYFSYDVKMKEKGDIPEGYSVSREKKERFSLILESASTNQTSMYLCASSWANNQPQHFGDGTRLSIL.

This clonotype has just a few counts. This may come from a read error, since a much larger clone is one base off. The gene calls are TRBV20-1 and TRBJ2-7; the match to TRBD2 covers 9 bases. The germline V gene encodes CDR1 DFQATT and CDR2 SNEGSKA (reference sequence). V gave up 6 bases and J gave up 2 bases; unmatched junction bases: 5. There are 13 residues in the CDR3. CDR3: CSAHSGGPYEQYF. The CDR3 bases are TGCAGTGCCCATAGCGGGGGCCCCTACGAGCAGTACTTC.

This clonotype was observed a few times. The V call is TRBV4-2, the J call TRBJ2-7; D remains unclear. In germline, CDR1 is LGHNA, CDR2 YNFKEQ. The V end was cut by 2 bases, the J end by 4 bases, with 9 bases between. This CDR3 region has 13 residues. The CDR3: CASSQPLNYEQYF. In DNA, the CDR3 is TGTGCCAGCAGCCAACCACTCAATTACGAGCAGTACTTC.

This clonotype was picked up many times. This chain uses TRBV5-4 with TRBJ2-5, with D possibly called TRBD1 or TRBD2 (7 bases each). This CDR3 has 15 amino acids. The germline V gene has CDR1 SGHNT and CDR2 YYREEE (reference sequence). Deletions cut 0 bases from V and 4 bases from J, with 13 bases between. The chain's CDR3 is CASSLETGRGETQYF. The CDR3 DNA follows: TGTGCCAGCAGCTTGGAGACAGGGAGGGGAGAGACCCAGTACTTC. Complete variable domain (other parts from reference TRBV5-4 and TRBJ2-5): ETGVTQSPTHLIKTRGQQVTLRCSSQSGHNTVSWYQQALGQGPQFIFQYYREEENGRGNFPPRFSGLQFPNYSSELNVNALELDDSALYLCASSLETGRGETQYFGPGTRLLVL.

This clonotype has only a few counts. The chain combines TRBV6-5 with TRBJ1-4; TRBD1 matches at 8 bases. The CDR3 loop spans 14 amino acids. CDR1 and CDR2 (germline): MNHEY, SVGAGI. Germline trimming cut 6 bases from V and 4 bases from J; bases unmatched to any gene: 4. CDR3 DNA sequence: TGTGCCAGCAGCGTCGACAGGGGTAATGAAAAACTGTTTTTT. As protein: CASSVDRGNEKLFF.

The V gene is TRBV27, the J gene TRBJ2-3; 7 positions match TRBD1. The junction had 8 bases not matched to a gene; V was cut back by 8 bases and J by 3 bases. The V gene's germline CDR1 is MNHEY and CDR2 SMNVEV (reference sequence). The CDR3 is 14 amino acids. CDR3 sequence reads: CASSFDRVTDTQYF. CDR3 DNA sequence: TGTGCCAGCTCTTTTGACAGGGTGACAGATACGCAGTATTTT.

This chain uses TRBV5-1 with TRBJ2-5, with 10 positions matching TRBD2. V was pared by 4 bases and J by 2 bases, with 11 bases of the junction left unmatched. This CDR3 spans 17 amino acids. Germline CDR1 and CDR2: SGHRS and YFSETQ. CDR3 DNA sequence: TGCGCCAGCAGCGGACGAACTAGCGGGATGGCACAAGAGACCCAGTACTTC. Translating it yields CASSGRTSGMAQETQYF.

V gene TRBV29-1 combines with J gene TRBJ2-1; 8 bases agree with TRBD1. Germline V gene sequence: CDR1 SQVTM, CDR2 ANQGSEA. With 8 bases clipped from V and 11 bases from J, the junction kept 14 bases outside the gene matches. The CDR3 sequence is 13 residues long. The DNA of the CDR3 is TGCAGCCTTCAAAGGGACAGGTGGGGTAAGCAGTTCTTC. This gives the protein CSLQRDRWGKQFF.

The rearrangement joins TRBV9 to TRBJ2-1; 10 bases fit TRBD1. Unmatched junction bases numbered 7, after V lost 3 bases and J lost 7 bases. The CDR3 is 15 amino acids. The germline V gene encodes CDR1 SGDLS and CDR2 YYNGEE. The CDR3 nucleotides read TGTGCCAGCAGCGAGACAGGGGGCTCCTTTAATGAGCAGTTCTTC. Its translation is CASSETGGSFNEQFF.

CDR3 in amino acids: CSARDGAPSSYNSPLHF. CDR3 DNA: TGCAGTGCTAGAGATGGAGCGCCGAGCTCCTATAATTCACCCCTCCACTTT. V is TRBV20-1 and J is TRBJ1-6; D is unresolved. CDR3 length: 17 residues. Between the trimmed V and J ends, which lost 0 bases and 0 bases, there was a span of 12 bases. CDR1 DFQATT and CDR2 SNEGSKA come from the germline V gene (reference sequence).

This clonotype occurred once. This chain connects TRBV12-3 or TRBV12-4 to TRBJ1-1; weak D call: TRBD1 (5 bases). Between the trimmed V and J ends, which lost 2 bases and 6 bases, there was a span of 13 bases. CDR3 length: 14 amino acids. CDR3 protein: CASSLRPGQAEAFF. In nucleotides, the CDR3 is TGTGCCAGCAGTTTACGGCCAGGACAAGCTGAAGCTTTCTTT.

The chain couples TRBV7-2 to TRBJ2-1; D uncertain. Germline CDR1 reads SGHTA; CDR2 reads FQGNSA. V was clipped by 2 bases and J by 4 bases, with 9 bases between them. The CDR3 covers 14 residues. CDR3 sequence (DNA): TGTGCCAGCAGCTTAATCGGAGATTACAATGAGCAGTTCTTC. This encodes CASSLIGDYNEQFF.

In this sample, this clonotype turned up a few times. V gene TRBV15 combines with J gene TRBJ2-1; D perhaps matches TRBD1 (6 bases). CDR1 and CDR2 from the germline V gene are LNHNV and YYDKDF (reference sequence). The CDR3 is made up of 17 amino acids. Trimming pared 3 bases from V and 0 bases from J, leaving 15 bases between. CDR3 nucleotides: TGTGCCACCAGCAGTCCGATCGGGACAATCTCCTACAATGAGCAGTTCTTC. Its translation is CATSSPIGTISYNEQFF.

In its sample, this clonotype was seen a few times. The J gene is TRBJ2-1, the V gene TRBV29-1; possibly TRBD2 for D (6 bases). The V gene's germline CDR1 is SQVTM and CDR2 ANQGSEA. The CDR3 is 14 residues long. V was trimmed by 5 bases and J by 8 bases, leaving 19 bases between them. CDR3 region: CSVRGGWGGDEQFF. The CDR3 bases are TGCAGCGTTCGGGGCGGGTGGGGAGGCGATGAGCAGTTCTTC.

This clonotype occurred a few times. This chain joins TRBV9 and TRBJ2-7; no clear D. V shed 0 bases and J shed 0 bases, with 10 bases lying between them. The CDR3 consists of 15 residues. Germline V gene lookup returns CDR1 SGDLS and CDR2 YYNGEE. The CDR3 region has the DNA TGTGCCAGCAGCGTAGGTCACATAGACTCCTACGAGCAGTACTTC. As protein: CASSVGHIDSYEQYF.

The chain combines TRBV6-1 with TRBJ2-3, with D possibly being TRBD1 (5 bases). V dropped 0 bases and J dropped 8 bases, with 15 bases sitting between them. The CDR3 spans 15 residues. The germline V gene encodes CDR1 MNHNS and CDR2 SASEGT. DNA for the CDR3: TGTGCCAGCAGTGAAGCCGCGCAGGGTATCGGTACGCAGTATTTT. Residues: CASSEAAQGIGTQYF.

The rearrangement links TRBV25-1 to TRBJ2-2; no definite D call. This CDR3 spans 14 amino acids. The germline CDR1 and CDR2 sequences are MGHDK and SYGVNS. V dropped 2 bases and J dropped 6 bases, with 10 bases sitting between them. The CDR3 coding sequence is TGTGCCAGCAGTGAACCGGCTCGGGCCGGGGAGCTGTTTTTT. This codes for CASSEPARAGELFF.